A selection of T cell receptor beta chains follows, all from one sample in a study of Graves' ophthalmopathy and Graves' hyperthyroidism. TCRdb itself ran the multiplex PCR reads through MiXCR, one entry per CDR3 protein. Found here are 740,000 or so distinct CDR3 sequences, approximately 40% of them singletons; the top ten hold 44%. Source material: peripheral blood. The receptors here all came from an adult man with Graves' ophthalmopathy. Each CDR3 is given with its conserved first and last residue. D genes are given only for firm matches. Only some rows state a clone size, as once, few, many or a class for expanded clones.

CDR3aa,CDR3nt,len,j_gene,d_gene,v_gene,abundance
CSVVPWGGPSYEQYF,TGCAGCGTTGTACCTTGGGGAGGGCCGTCCTACGAGCAGTACTTC,15,TRBJ2-7,TRBD2,TRBV29-1,NA
CASSPKNTGLGYEQYF,TGTGCCAGCAGTCCCAAGAATACGGGCCTTGGCTACGAGCAGTACTTC,16,TRBJ2-7,NA,TRBV2,NA
CAISDGTANTGETQYF,TGTGCCATCAGTGATGGAACAGCGAACACCGGGGAGACCCAGTACTTC,16,TRBJ2-5,NA,TRBV10-3,NA
CASSEAGGLGQYF,TGTGCCAGCAGTGAAGCAGGGGGTCTCGGGCAGTACTTC,13,TRBJ2-7,TRBD1,TRBV25-1,NA
CASTRQGLYEQYF,TGTGCCAGCACCCGACAGGGTCTCTACGAGCAGTACTTC,13,TRBJ2-7,TRBD1,TRBV5-6,few
CASSLKVEAFF,TGTGCCAGCAGCTTAAAGGTTGAAGCTTTCTTT,11,TRBJ1-1,NA,TRBV7-2,many
CSAAGQGNTIYF,TGCAGTGCTGCCGGACAGGGAAACACCATATATTTT,12,TRBJ1-3,NA,TRBV20-1,few
CATSREQGSGANVLTF,TGTGCCACCAGCAGAGAACAGGGGTCTGGGGCCAACGTCCTGACTTTC,16,TRBJ2-6,TRBD1,TRBV15,many
CASSSGQGRDSPLHF,TGTGCCAGCAGTTCAGGCCAGGGGAGGGATTCACCCCTCCACTTT,15,TRBJ1-6,NA,TRBV25-1,NA
CASSFAVPANYGYTF,TGTGCCAGCAGCTTCGCCGTACCGGCCAACTATGGCTACACCTTC,15,TRBJ1-2,NA,TRBV5-6,NA
CSAVGHRGSYNSPLHF,TGCAGTGCAGTTGGACACAGGGGCTCCTATAATTCACCCCTCCACTTT,16,TRBJ1-6,TRBD1,TRBV20-1,few
CSVEFGVYEQYF,TGCAGCGTTGAATTCGGGGTTTACGAGCAGTACTTC,12,TRBJ2-7,NA,TRBV29-1,few
CASSLAGQGREKLFF,TGTGCCAGCAGCTTGGCGGGACAGGGGAGGGAAAAACTGTTTTTT,15,TRBJ1-4,TRBD1,TRBV5-6,few
CASKRVFLGYTF,TGTGCCAGCAAGAGGGTGTTCTTGGGCTACACCTTC,12,TRBJ1-2,NA,TRBV2,many
CASSLPSGQGTGELFF,TGTGCCAGCAGCTTACCTTCGGGACAGGGGACCGGGGAGCTGTTTTTT,16,TRBJ2-2,TRBD1,TRBV7-9,few
CASSFPGTNEDTQYF,TGTGCCAGCAGCTTCCCCGGGACTAATGAAGATACGCAGTATTTT,15,TRBJ2-3,TRBD2,TRBV7-9,NA
CSVELGGLVYEQFF,TGCAGCGTTGAACTTGGGGGACTAGTCTATGAGCAGTTCTTC,14,TRBJ2-1,TRBD2,TRBV29-1,once
CSALRTGKETQYF,TGCAGTGCTCTCCGGACAGGGAAAGAGACCCAGTACTTC,13,TRBJ2-5,TRBD1,TRBV20-1,NA
CAWRGSSYNSPLHF,TGTGCCTGGAGGGGGAGCTCCTATAATTCACCCCTCCACTTT,14,TRBJ1-6,NA,TRBV7-8,NA
CASRRDRGRIETQYF,TGTGCCAGCAGACGGGACAGGGGTCGTATAGAGACCCAGTACTTC,15,TRBJ2-5,TRBD1,TRBV6-6,NA
CASSRDKRANYGYTF,TGTGCCAGTAGCCGGGACAAGCGAGCTAACTATGGCTACACCTTC,15,TRBJ1-2,NA,TRBV19,NA
CASSLVTRGTYEQYF,TGTGCCAGCAGCTTAGTAACCAGGGGAACCTACGAGCAGTACTTC,15,TRBJ2-7,NA,TRBV11-2,NA
CSARHRTGPYEQYF,TGCAGTGCTAGACATCGGACAGGGCCCTACGAGCAGTACTTC,14,TRBJ2-7,TRBD1,TRBV20-1,NA
CASSMRDTLPSGANVLTF,TGTGCCAGTAGTATGAGGGACACCTTACCCTCTGGGGCCAACGTCCTGACTTTC,18,TRBJ2-6,NA,TRBV19,many
CSARTGQGSDEQYF,TGCAGTGCTAGAACTGGACAGGGGTCCGACGAGCAGTACTTC,14,TRBJ2-7,TRBD1,TRBV20-1,few
CASRTTGGDYEQYF,TGTGCCAGCAGGACTACAGGGGGGGATTACGAGCAGTACTTC,14,TRBJ2-7,NA,TRBV25-1,NA
CASSQGGQGVNEQYF,TGTGCCAGCAGCCAAGGCGGGCAGGGCGTGAACGAGCAGTACTTC,15,TRBJ2-7,NA,TRBV7-9,NA
CSVGQGGRAFF,TGCAGCGTCGGACAGGGGGGGCGGGCTTTCTTT,11,TRBJ1-1,TRBD1,TRBV29-1,many
CASRDTDNSPLHF,TGTGCCAGCCGGGACACAGATAATTCACCCCTCCACTTT,13,TRBJ1-6,NA,TRBV19,many
CASSPYRPMNTEAFF,TGTGCCAGCAGCCCATACAGGCCCATGAACACTGAAGCTTTCTTT,15,TRBJ1-1,NA,TRBV3-1,NA
CATSRGTGLSTDTQYF,TGTGCCACCAGCAGAGGAACGGGACTCAGCACAGATACGCAGTATTTT,16,TRBJ2-3,NA,TRBV15,NA
CASSVERQGATGELFF,TGTGCCAGCAGCGTTGAGCGACAGGGGGCCACCGGGGAGCTGTTTTTT,16,TRBJ2-2,TRBD1,TRBV25-1,once
CASRKQELNTEAFF,TGTGCCAGCAGGAAACAGGAATTGAACACTGAAGCTTTCTTT,14,TRBJ1-1,NA,TRBV2,once
CASSPGPEPYYGYTF,TGTGCCAGCAGCCCAGGACCCGAACCATACTATGGCTACACCTTC,15,TRBJ1-2,NA,TRBV7-3,NA
CASSPASGDYEQYF,TGTGCCAGCAGTCCTGCATCAGGGGACTACGAGCAGTACTTC,14,TRBJ2-7,NA,TRBV24-1,NA
CASSTARGRTEAFF,TGTGCCAGCAGCACGGCCAGGGGGCGCACTGAAGCTTTCTTT,14,TRBJ1-1,TRBD1,TRBV7-2,NA
CASSLTGGHNSPLHF,TGTGCCAGCAGTCTCACAGGGGGCCATAATTCACCCCTCCACTTT,15,TRBJ1-6,TRBD1,TRBV9,NA
CAAAGIDEKLFF,TGTGCCGCCGCGGGGATCGATGAAAAACTGTTTTTT,12,TRBJ1-4,NA,TRBV7-9,NA